This TCR beta chain was obtained from a study of cytomegalovirus exposure and HLA in healthy donors. Per germline, CDR1 GTSNPN and CDR2 SVGIG (reference sequence). The CDR3 sequence is 17 residues long. J lost 4 bases, V lost 0 bases, and 7 bases had no gene match. General study findings and limits: Researchers counted around 180 TCR beta chains as cytomegalovirus-associated. Only CMV serostatus was available as immune exposure information. There were some public TCRs occurring in many donors, but most TCR sequences were rare.

Comments on this clone: Antigen specificity is unknown.

The PCR was carried out with 60 Vbeta primers and 13 Jbeta primers. Measured with immunoSEQ multiplex PCR; TCRdb has only the in-frame clones, and not every one. The sample yields 150,000 to 200,000 clones, about 81% seen once. The specimen was PBMCs. The source of this sequence is a woman in her 50s in good health and CMV-seropositive. The gene calls are TRBV30 and TRBJ2-3; 13 positions match TRBD2. The CDR3 is CAWSVGGTSGVPDTQYF. CDR3 DNA sequence: TGTGCCTGGAGTGTAGGAGGGACTAGCGGGGTCCCAGATACGCAGTATTTT. Looking up the rest from reference TRBV30 and TRBJ2-3 gives the full variable domain: SQTIHQWPATLVQPVGSPLSLECTVEGTSNPNLYWYRQAAGRGLQLLFYSVGIGQISSEVPQNLSASRPQDRQFILSSKKLLLSDSGFYLCAWSVGGTSGVPDTQYFGPGTRLTVL.